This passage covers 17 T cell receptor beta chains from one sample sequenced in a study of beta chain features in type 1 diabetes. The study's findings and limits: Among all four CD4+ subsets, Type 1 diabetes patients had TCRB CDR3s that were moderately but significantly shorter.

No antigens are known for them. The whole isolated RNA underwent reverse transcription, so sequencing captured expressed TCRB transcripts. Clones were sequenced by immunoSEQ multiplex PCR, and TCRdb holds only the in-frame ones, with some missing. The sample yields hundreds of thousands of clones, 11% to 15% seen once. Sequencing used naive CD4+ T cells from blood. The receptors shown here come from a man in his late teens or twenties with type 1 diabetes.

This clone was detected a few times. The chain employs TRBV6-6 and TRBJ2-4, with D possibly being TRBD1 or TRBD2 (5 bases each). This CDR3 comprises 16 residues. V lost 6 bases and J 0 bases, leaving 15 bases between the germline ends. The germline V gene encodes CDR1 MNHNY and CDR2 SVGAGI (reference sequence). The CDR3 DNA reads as TGTGCCAGCAGCTTGTACCGGGACGGAGCCAAAAACATTCAGTACTTC. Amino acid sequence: CASSLYRDGAKNIQYF.

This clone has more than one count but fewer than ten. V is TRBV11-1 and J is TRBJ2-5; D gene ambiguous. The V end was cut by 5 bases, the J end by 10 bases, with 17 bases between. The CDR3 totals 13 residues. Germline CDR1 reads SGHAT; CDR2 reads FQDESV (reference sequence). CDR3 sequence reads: CASSPIGSENQYF. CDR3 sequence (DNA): TGTGCCAGCAGCCCCATTGGTTCCGAAAACCAGTACTTC.

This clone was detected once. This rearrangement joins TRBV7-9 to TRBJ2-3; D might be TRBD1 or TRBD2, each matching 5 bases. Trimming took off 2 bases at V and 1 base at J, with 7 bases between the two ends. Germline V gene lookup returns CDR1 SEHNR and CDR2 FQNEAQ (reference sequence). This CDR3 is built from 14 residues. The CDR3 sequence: CASSLLGGTDTQYF. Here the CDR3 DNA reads TGTGCCAGCAGCTTATTGGGGGGCACAGATACGCAGTATTTT.

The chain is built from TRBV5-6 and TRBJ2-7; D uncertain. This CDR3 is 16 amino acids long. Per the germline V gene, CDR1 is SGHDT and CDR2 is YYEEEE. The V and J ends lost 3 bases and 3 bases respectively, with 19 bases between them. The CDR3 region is CASSYPDRFNIYEQYF. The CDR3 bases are TGTGCCAGCAGCTACCCGGACCGGTTTAATATCTACGAGCAGTACTTC.

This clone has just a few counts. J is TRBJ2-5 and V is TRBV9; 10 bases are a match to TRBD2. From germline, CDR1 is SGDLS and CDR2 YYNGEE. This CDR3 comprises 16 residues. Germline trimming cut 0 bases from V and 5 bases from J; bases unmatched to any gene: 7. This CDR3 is CASSVGASGRMETQYF. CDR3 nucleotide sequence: TGTGCCAGCAGCGTAGGTGCTAGCGGGAGAATGGAGACCCAGTACTTC.

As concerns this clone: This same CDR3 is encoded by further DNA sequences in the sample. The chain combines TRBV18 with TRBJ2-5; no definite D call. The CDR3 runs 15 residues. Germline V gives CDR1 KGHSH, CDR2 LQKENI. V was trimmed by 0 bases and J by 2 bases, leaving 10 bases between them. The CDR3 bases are TGTGCCAGCTCACCACCCAGTCGGCCACAAGAGACCCAGTACTTC. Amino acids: CASSPPSRPQETQYF.

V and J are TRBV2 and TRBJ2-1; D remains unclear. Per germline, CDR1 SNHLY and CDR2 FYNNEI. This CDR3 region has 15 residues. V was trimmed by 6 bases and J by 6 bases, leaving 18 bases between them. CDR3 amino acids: CASRAGYTNLNEQFF. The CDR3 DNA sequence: TGTGCCAGCAGGGCAGGATACACTAACCTCAATGAGCAGTTCTTC.

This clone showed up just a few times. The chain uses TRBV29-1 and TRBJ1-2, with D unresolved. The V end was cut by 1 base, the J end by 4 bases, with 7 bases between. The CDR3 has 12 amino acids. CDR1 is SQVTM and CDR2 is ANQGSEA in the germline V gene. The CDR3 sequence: CSVEGAAYGYTF. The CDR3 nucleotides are TGCAGCGTTGAAGGGGCGGCCTATGGCTACACCTTC.

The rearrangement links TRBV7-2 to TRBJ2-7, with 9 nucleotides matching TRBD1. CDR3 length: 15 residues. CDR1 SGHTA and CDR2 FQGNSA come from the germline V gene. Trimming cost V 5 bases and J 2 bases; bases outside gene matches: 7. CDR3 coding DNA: TGTGCCAGCAGCCCCGCCGGGACAGGGACCTACGAGCAGTACTTC. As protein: CASSPAGTGTYEQYF.

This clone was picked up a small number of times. The CDR3 here is CASSLTKYNEQFF. Written as DNA, the CDR3 is TGTGCCAGCAGCTTAACGAAATACAATGAGCAGTTCTTC. The V gene is TRBV7-3, the J gene TRBJ2-1; no firm D call. V lost 0 bases and J lost 4, with 4 bases in between. The CDR3 sequence is 13 residues long. CDR1 SGHTA and CDR2 FQGTGA come from the germline V gene.

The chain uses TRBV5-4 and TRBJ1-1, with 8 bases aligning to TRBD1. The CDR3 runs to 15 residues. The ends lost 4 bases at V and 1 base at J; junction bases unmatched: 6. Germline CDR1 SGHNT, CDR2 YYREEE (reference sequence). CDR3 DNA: TGTGCCAGCAGCCCAGTAGACAGGGGGAACACTGAAGCTTTCTTT. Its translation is CASSPVDRGNTEAFF.

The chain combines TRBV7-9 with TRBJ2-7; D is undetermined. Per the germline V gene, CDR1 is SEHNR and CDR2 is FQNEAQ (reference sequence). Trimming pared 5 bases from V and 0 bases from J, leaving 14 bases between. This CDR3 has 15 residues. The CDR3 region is CASSGSDPSSYEQYF. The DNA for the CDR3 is TGTGCCAGCAGCGGTTCAGACCCTAGCTCCTACGAGCAGTACTTC. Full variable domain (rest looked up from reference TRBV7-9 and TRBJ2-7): DTGVSQNPRHKITKRGQNVTFRCDPISEHNRLYWYRQTLGQGPEFLTYFQNEAQLEKSRLLSDRFSAERPKGSFSTLEIQRTEQGDSAMYLCASSGSDPSSYEQYFGPGTRLTVT.

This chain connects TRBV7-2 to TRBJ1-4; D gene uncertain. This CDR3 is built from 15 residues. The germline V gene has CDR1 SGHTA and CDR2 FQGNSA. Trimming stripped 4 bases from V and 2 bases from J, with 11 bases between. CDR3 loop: CASSSNMGTNEKLFF. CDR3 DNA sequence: TGTGCCAGCAGCTCCAACATGGGCACTAATGAAAAACTGTTTTTT.

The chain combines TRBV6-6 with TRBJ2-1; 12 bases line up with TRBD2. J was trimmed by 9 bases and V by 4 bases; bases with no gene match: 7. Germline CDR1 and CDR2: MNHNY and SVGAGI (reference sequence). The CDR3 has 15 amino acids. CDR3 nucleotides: TGTGCCAGCAGTTCAAGACTAGCGGGAGATGGTGAGCAGTTCTTC. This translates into CASSSRLAGDGEQFF.

The CDR3 loop reads CASSQETSGTSTDTQYF. The CDR3 DNA sequence: TGTGCCAGCAGCCAAGAAACTAGCGGGACTAGCACAGATACGCAGTATTTT. V and J are TRBV4-2 and TRBJ2-3; TRBD2 aligns across 10 bases. The CDR3 has 17 amino acids. In germline, CDR1 is LGHNA, CDR2 YNFKEQ. After removal of 0 bases from V and 0 bases from J, the junction contained 3 bases not matched to a gene.

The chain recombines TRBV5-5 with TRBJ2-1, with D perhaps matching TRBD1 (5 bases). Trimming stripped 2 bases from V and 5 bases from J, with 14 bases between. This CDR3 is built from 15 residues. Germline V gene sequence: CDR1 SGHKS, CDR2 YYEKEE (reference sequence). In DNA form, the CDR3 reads TGTGCCAGCAGCTTACGGCAGGGAAAAGACAATGAGCAGTTCTTC. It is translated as CASSLRQGKDNEQFF. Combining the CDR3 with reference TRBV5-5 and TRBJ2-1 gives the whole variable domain DAGVTQSPTHLIKTRGQQVTLRCSPISGHKSVSWYQQVLGQGPQFIFQYYEKEERGRGNFPDRFSARQFPNYSSELNVNALLLGDSALYLCASSLRQGKDNEQFFGPGTRLTVL.

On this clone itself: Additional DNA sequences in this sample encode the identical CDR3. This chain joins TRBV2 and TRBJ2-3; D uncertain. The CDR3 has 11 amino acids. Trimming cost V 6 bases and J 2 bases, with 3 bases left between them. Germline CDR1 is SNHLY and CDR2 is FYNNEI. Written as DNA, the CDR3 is TGTGCCAGCAGCACCACAGATACGCAGTATTTT. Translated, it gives CASSTTDTQYF.